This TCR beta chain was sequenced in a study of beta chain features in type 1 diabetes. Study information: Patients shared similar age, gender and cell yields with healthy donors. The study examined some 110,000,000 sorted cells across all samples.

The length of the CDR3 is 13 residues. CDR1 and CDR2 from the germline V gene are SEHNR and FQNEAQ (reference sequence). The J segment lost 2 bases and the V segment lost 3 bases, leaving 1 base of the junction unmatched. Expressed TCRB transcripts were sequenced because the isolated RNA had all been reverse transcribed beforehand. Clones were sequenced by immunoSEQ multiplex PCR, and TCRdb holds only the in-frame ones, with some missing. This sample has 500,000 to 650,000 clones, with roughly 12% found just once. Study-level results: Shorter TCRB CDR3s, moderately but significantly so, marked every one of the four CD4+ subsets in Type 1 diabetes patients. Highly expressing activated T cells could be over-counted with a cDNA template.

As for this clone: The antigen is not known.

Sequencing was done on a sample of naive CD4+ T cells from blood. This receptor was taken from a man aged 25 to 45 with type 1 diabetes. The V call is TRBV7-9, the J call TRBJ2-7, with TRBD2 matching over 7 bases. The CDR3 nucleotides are TGTGCCAGCAGCTTCCGGGAGGCCTACGAGCAGTACTTC. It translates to CASSFREAYEQYF.